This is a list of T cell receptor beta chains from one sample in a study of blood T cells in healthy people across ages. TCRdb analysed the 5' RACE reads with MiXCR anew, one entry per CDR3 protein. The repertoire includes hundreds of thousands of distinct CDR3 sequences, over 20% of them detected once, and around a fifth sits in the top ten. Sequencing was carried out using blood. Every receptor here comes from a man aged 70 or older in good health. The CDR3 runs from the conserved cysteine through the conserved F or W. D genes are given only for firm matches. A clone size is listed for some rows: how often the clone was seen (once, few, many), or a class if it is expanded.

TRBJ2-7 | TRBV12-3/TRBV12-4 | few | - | TGTGCCAGCAGACCGGCTCAAGGCTCCTACGAGCAGTACTTC | CASRPAQGSYEQYF
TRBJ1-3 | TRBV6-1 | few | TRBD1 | TGTGCCAGCAAACTTACCGGGACAGGTGCTGAAAACACCATATATTTT | CASKLTGTGAENTIYF
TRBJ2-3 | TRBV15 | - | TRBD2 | TGTGCCACCAGCAGGGGTCTAGCGGGAGGTACTTCCTACAATGAGCAGTTCTTT | CATSRGLAGGTSYNEQFF
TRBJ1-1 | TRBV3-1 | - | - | TGTGCCAGCAGCCCGCGGAGTTCGAACACTGAAGCTTTCTTT | CASSPRSSNTEAFF
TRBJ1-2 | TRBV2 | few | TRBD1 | TGTGCCAGCAGTGGCCTGGGACAGGGGAGCTACACCTTC | CASSGLGQGSYTF
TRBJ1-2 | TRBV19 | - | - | TGTGCCAGTAGTCCCCGGGTTTATGGCTACACCTTC | CASSPRVYGYTF
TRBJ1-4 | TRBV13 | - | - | TGTGCCAGCAGTGAGGGGTATGGGACTAATGAAAAACTGTTTTTT | CASSEGYGTNEKLFF
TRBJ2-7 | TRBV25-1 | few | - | TGTGCCAGCAGTGAATTTGTGGAGGGTTTCAACGAGCAGTACTTC | CASSEFVEGFNEQYF
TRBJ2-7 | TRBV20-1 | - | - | TGCAGTGCCCGAACTAGGAACGAGCAGTACTTC | CSARTRNEQYF
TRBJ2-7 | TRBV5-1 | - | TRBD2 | TGCGCCAGCAGCTTCCAACTAGCGGGGGACTACGAGCAGTACTTC | CASSFQLAGDYEQYF
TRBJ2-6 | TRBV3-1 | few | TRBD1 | TGTGCCAGCAGCCAAGACGACAGGGTCTCTGGGGCCAACGTCCTGACTTTC | CASSQDDRVSGANVLTF
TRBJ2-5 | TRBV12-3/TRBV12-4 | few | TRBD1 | TGTGCCAGCAGTATAACAGGGGCCCAGTACTTC | CASSITGAQYF
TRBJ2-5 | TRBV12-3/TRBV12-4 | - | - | TGTGCCAGCAGTTCACCCTCAGGGGTAGAGACCCAGTACTTC | CASSSPSGVETQYF
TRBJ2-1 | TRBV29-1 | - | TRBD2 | TGCAGCGTTGAAAGTGGGACTAGCGGTAATGAGCAGTTCTTC | CSVESGTSGNEQFF
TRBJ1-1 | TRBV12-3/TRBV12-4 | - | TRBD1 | TGTGCCAGCATTGGGGGGGGACAGTCTGAAGCTTTCTTT | CASIGGGQSEAFF
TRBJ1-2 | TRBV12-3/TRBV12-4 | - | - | TGTGCCAGCACCCGCCTGGGTGGCTACACCTTC | CASTRLGGYTF